These 17 T cell receptor beta chains were all obtained from the same sample, sequenced in a study of cytomegalovirus exposure and HLA in healthy donors. Measured with immunoSEQ multiplex PCR; TCRdb has only the in-frame clones, and not every one. Among roughly 90,000 clones listed, over 85% were seen once. Sequencing was done on a sample of PBMCs. The receptors shown here come from a young woman in good health and CMV-seropositive.

This clone occurred once. Germline is not matched at one junction end, which may reflect a read error. V is TRBV4-1 and J is TRBJ2-3, with 16 bases fitting TRBD2. In germline, CDR1 is MGHRA, CDR2 YSYEKL. The CDR3 contains 22 residues. The CDR3 sequence: CARSPFGPGGLAGGLGPDTQYF. Written as DNA, the CDR3 is TGCGCCCGCAGCCCGTTCGGGCCGGGGGGACTAGCGGGGGGGCTCGGCCCAGATACGCAGTATTTT.

This clone turned up a few times. This rearrangement joins TRBV27 to TRBJ2-7; TRBD1 matches at 7 bases. Germline-derived CDR1 and CDR2 are MNHEY and SMNVEV (reference sequence). This CDR3 contains 13 residues. Unmatched junction bases numbered 2, after V lost 2 bases and J lost 4 bases. The CDR3 nucleotides are TGTGCCAGCAGTTTAAACAGGGGTTACGAGCAGTACTTC. As protein: CASSLNRGYEQYF.

The chain links TRBV15 to TRBJ2-2; 10 bases align to TRBD2. Per the germline V gene, CDR1 is LNHNV and CDR2 is YYDKDF (reference sequence). V trimming: 7 bases; J trimming: 6 bases; junction bases outside the gene matches: 17. The CDR3 covers 18 residues. CDR3 sequence (DNA): TGTGCCACCACCACCATAGCGGGAGGCCCCCCTTTGCCCGGGGAGCTGTTTTTT. Translating gives CATTTIAGGPPLPGELFF. Full variable domain (missing parts from reference TRBV15 and TRBJ2-2): DAMVIQNPRYQVTQFGKPVTLSCSQTLNHNVMYWYQQKSSQAPKLLFHYYDKDFNNEADTPDNFQSRRPNTSFCFLDIRSPGLGDTAMYLCATTTIAGGPPLPGELFFGEGSRLTVL.

This chain links TRBV19 with TRBJ2-7, with D possibly matching TRBD2 (6 bases). The CDR3 contains 15 residues. Germline values: CDR1 LNHDA, CDR2 SQIVND (reference sequence). V was cut by 6 bases and J by 6 bases, with 21 bases left in between. The CDR3 region has the DNA TGTGCCAGTAGCCCCAGAGAGGCGGGACGGGGCGAGCAGTACTTC. Translated, it gives CASSPREAGRGEQYF.

V gene TRBV7-7 combines with J gene TRBJ2-7; 7 positions match TRBD1. Germline V gene sequence: CDR1 SSHAT, CDR2 FNYEAQ (reference sequence). The CDR3 runs to 15 residues. V dropped 5 bases and J dropped 4; count of bases not matched to a gene: 11. Here the CDR3 reads CASSNGQAPLYEQYF. Here the CDR3 DNA reads TGTGCCAGCAGCAACGGACAGGCACCGCTTTACGAGCAGTACTTC. The full variable domain, completed using reference TRBV7-7 and TRBJ2-7, is GAGVSQSPRYKVTKRGQDVTLRCDPISSHATLYWYQQALGQGPEFLTYFNYEAQPDKSGLPSDRFSAERPEGSISTLTIQRTEQRDSAMYRCASSNGQAPLYEQYFGPGTRLTVT.

This chain joins TRBV9 and TRBJ1-2; D perhaps matches TRBD1 (5 bases). CDR1 is SGDLS, CDR2 YYNGEE, per germline. The CDR3 sequence is 14 residues long. The V gene lost 3 bases and the J gene lost 7 bases, with 16 bases spanning the gap. DNA of the CDR3: TGTGCCAGCAGCGCCGCGCAAATCGGGGGTGGCTACACCTTC. It encodes CASSAAQIGGGYTF.

The chain links TRBV5-4 to TRBJ2-1, with D uncertain. The CDR3 is made up of 13 amino acids. Germline CDR1 is SGHNT and CDR2 is YYREEE (reference sequence). V was cut by 1 base and J by 3 bases, with 5 bases left in between. The CDR3 reads CASSLPNYNEQFF. In nucleotides, the CDR3 is TGTGCCAGCAGCTTGCCCAACTACAATGAGCAGTTCTTC.

The chain is built from TRBV6-5 and TRBJ2-3, with D hard to call. Germline CDR1 and CDR2: MNHEY and SVGAGI. With 6 bases removed from V and 1 base from J, the gap between germline ends came to 14 bases. The CDR3 length is 15 residues. As DNA, the CDR3 is TGTGCCAGCAGGGTTGGTCTAGTGGGCACAGATACGCAGTATTTT. Translation gives CASRVGLVGTDTQYF.

The rearrangement joins TRBV7-3 to TRBJ2-1; D is possibly TRBD1 (5 bases). Trimming stripped 6 bases from V and 9 bases from J, with 12 bases between. The CDR3 has 12 residues. Germline V lookup: CDR1 SGHTA, CDR2 FQGTGA. The CDR3 is CASSPQGGEQFF. DNA for the CDR3: TGTGCCAGCAGTCCTCAGGGCGGTGAGCAGTTCTTC.

CDR3 in DNA: TGTGCCACCAGCACTCCAGGGTACACCGGGGAGCTGTTTTTT. Its translation is CATSTPGYTGELFF. This chain joins TRBV15 and TRBJ2-2; TRBD1 is a possible D gene (5 bases). The CDR3 totals 14 residues. Trimming pared 4 bases from V and 3 bases from J, leaving 9 bases between. Germline-derived CDR1 and CDR2 are LNHNV and YYDKDF (reference sequence).

V usage is TRBV7-3 and J usage is TRBJ2-1; D may be TRBD1 (9 bases). This CDR3 region has 20 residues. The V end was cut by 5 bases, the J end by 7 bases, with 33 bases between. In germline, CDR1 is SGHTA, CDR2 FQGTGA. This CDR3 is CASSPTGGGERGSSANEQFF. CDR3 DNA: TGTGCCAGCAGCCCCACAGGGGGCGGTGAGCGGGGGAGTTCTGCAAATGAGCAGTTCTTC.

This chain connects TRBV13 to TRBJ1-1; tentative D call: TRBD1 (5 bases). Germline CDR1 and CDR2: PRHDT and FYEKMQ (reference sequence). The CDR3 runs 15 residues. Trimming removed 2 bases from V and 1 base from J, with 11 bases in between. The CDR3 DNA reads TGTGCCAGCAGCTTATTCGACAGAAAGAACACTGAAGCTTTCTTT. Encoded protein: CASSLFDRKNTEAFF.

This clone has a handful of counts. The chain recombines TRBV7-6 with TRBJ2-7; a possible D gene is TRBD2 (6 bases). The CDR3 is 13 amino acids. Trimming removed 5 bases from V and 7 bases from J, with 15 bases in between. The germline V gene encodes CDR1 SGHVS and CDR2 FNYEAQ. CDR3 coding DNA: TGTGCCAGCAGCCCCCGGACTACTATGGAGCAGTACTTC. This translates into CASSPRTTMEQYF.

This rearrangement joins TRBV4-3 to TRBJ2-5; 7 nucleotides match TRBD2. J lost 1 base, V lost 1 base, and 9 bases had no gene match. The V gene's germline CDR1 is LGHNA and CDR2 YSLEER. The CDR3 runs to 17 residues. The CDR3 coding sequence is TGCGCCAGCAGCCAAGCCTCGGGCGGGAGAGGCCAAGAGACCCAGTACTTC. Translated, it gives CASSQASGGRGQETQYF.

The chain links TRBV25-1 to TRBJ1-4; 8 bases are a match to TRBD1. The CDR3 spans 15 residues. V lost 3 bases to trimming and J lost 4 bases; unmatched junction nucleotides: 4. The germline CDR1 and CDR2 sequences are MGHDK and SYGVNS. The CDR3 DNA reads TGTGCCAGCAGTGACAGGGGGCGGATTAATGAAAAACTGTTTTTT. It codes for CASSDRGRINEKLFF.

The chain recombines TRBV28 with TRBJ2-3, with 7 nucleotides matching TRBD2. V dropped 7 bases and J dropped 3; count of bases not matched to a gene: 13. This CDR3 region has 16 residues. Germline V gene sequence: CDR1 MDHEN, CDR2 SYDVKM. The CDR3 region has the DNA TGTGCCAGCATTCCCCAGGCGGGAGTAGGGACAGATACGCAGTATTTT. Translated, it gives CASIPQAGVGTDTQYF.

The chain links TRBV6-5 to TRBJ2-7, with TRBD2 as a possible D gene (6 bases). The length of the CDR3 is 15 residues. In germline, CDR1 is MNHEY, CDR2 SVGAGI. With 0 bases removed from V and 0 bases from J, the gap between germline ends came to 9 bases. The CDR3 sequence: CASSYSGGPSYEQYF. Here the CDR3 DNA reads TGTGCCAGCAGTTACTCGGGAGGACCCTCCTACGAGCAGTACTTC.